The rows below give T cell receptor beta chains drawn from one sample of a study of blood T cell repertoires in COVID-19. The method was immunoSEQ multiplex PCR; TCRdb's version includes in-frame clones alone and lacks a portion of them. The sample includes 300,000 or so clones, less than 90% of them seen just once. Material: PBMCs or T cells enriched from blood (not recorded which). The receptors derive from a woman aged 25 to 39 who had recovered from COVID-19. The CDR3 runs from the conserved cysteine through the conserved F or W. The D gene is left open where the match is weak. A row's size may be missing; if present it is once, few, many or a size class.

clone_size j_call v_call d_call cdr3_aa cdr3_nt
. TRBJ2-7 TRBV4-1 TRBD1 CASSHTTGAYEQYF TGCGCCAGCAGCCACACGACAGGGGCCTACGAGCAGTACTTC
. TRBJ2-7 TRBV6-6 TRBD1 CASSYAAGQGASEQYF TGTGCCAGCAGTTACGCCGCGGGACAGGGGGCTAGCGAGCAGTACTTC
. TRBJ1-2 TRBV18 TRBD1 CASSPGDRGANYGYTF TGTGCCAGCTCACCAGGGGACAGGGGAGCCAACTATGGCTACACCTTC
. TRBJ2-3 TRBV7-9 . CASSLQSGVAGTDTQYF TGTGCCAGCAGCTTACAGTCGGGGGTGGCGGGCACAGATACGCAGTATTTT
. TRBJ1-2 TRBV4-1 . CASSQDRAANYGYTF TGCGCCAGCAGCCAAGACAGGGCAGCTAACTATGGCTACACCTTC
. TRBJ2-1 TRBV9 TRBD2 CASSVTSGYNEQFF TGTGCCAGCAGCGTGACTAGCGGATACAATGAGCAGTTCTTC
. TRBJ1-2 TRBV7-2 TRBD1 CASSSDRDLGYTF TGTGCCAGCAGTTCAGACAGGGATCTCGGCTACACCTTC
. TRBJ2-5 TRBV11-2 TRBD1 CASSPWDSGETQYF TGTGCCAGCAGCCCGTGGGACAGTGGGGAGACCCAGTACTTC
. TRBJ2-7 TRBV19 . CASSIADGGEQYF TGTGCCAGTAGTATAGCTGACGGGGGCGAGCAGTACTTC
. TRBJ2-5 TRBV3-1/TRBV3-2 . CASSPWTNQETQYF TGTGCCAGCAGCCCTTGGACAAACCAAGAGACCCAGTACTTC
. TRBJ2-2 TRBV5-1 TRBD2 CARSFGASGGAWELFF TGCGCCCGCAGCTTCGGGGCTAGCGGGGGGGCCTGGGAGCTGTTTTTT
. TRBJ1-3 TRBV15 . CATGTGGLSGNTIYF TGTGCCACCGGAACGGGGGGCCTGTCTGGAAACACCATATATTTT
. TRBJ1-5 TRBV19 . CASSPPPGLSNQPQHF TGTGCCAGTAGTCCTCCGCCGGGACTTAGCAATCAGCCCCAGCATTTT
. TRBJ2-3 TRBV6-2/TRBV6-3 TRBD2 CASSYPRGSGGLPRTDTQYF TGTGCCAGCAGTTACCCCCGGGGGAGCGGGGGACTCCCCCGCACAGATACGCAGTATTTT
. TRBJ1-4 TRBV15 TRBD1 CATSIDRDKEKLFF TGTGCCACCAGCATTGACAGGGACAAGGAAAAACTGTTTTTT
. TRBJ1-1 TRBV6-5 . CASSSPGFPGTEAFF TGTGCCAGCAGTTCACCAGGGTTTCCGGGCACTGAAGCTTTCTTT
. TRBJ1-3 TRBV2 TRBD1 CASSPPGQAGNTIYF TGTGCCAGCAGTCCCCCGGGACAGGCTGGAAACACCATATATTTT
. TRBJ2-3 TRBV24-1 TRBD1 CATSDPKETGGTDTQYF TGTGCCACCAGTGACCCAAAGGAGACAGGGGGCACAGATACGCAGTATTTT
. TRBJ1-5 TRBV18 . CASSPSGQGQPQHF TGTGCCAGCTCTCCCTCAGGGCAAGGTCAGCCCCAGCATTTT
. TRBJ2-5 TRBV11-2 TRBD2 CASSLDRLAGGKETQYF TGTGCCAGCAGCTTAGATCGACTAGCGGGGGGAAAAGAGACCCAGTACTTC
. TRBJ2-6 TRBV7-9 . CASSLSVGANVLTF TGTGCCAGCAGCTTATCGGTGGGGGCCAACGTCCTGACTTTC
once TRBJ1-6 TRBV6-1 TRBD1 CASSDERTRTGLNSPLHF TGTGCCAGCAGTGACGAGAGGACCCGGACAGGCCTTAATTCACCCCTCCACTTT
. TRBJ1-3 TRBV7-2 TRBD1 CASSPNRGRGNTIYF TGTGCCAGCAGCCCTAACAGGGGGAGAGGAAACACCATATATTTT
. TRBJ2-2 TRBV5-1 . CASSLGELGNTGELFF TGCGCCAGCAGCTTAGGGGAATTGGGTAACACCGGGGAGCTGTTTTTT
. TRBJ2-3 TRBV7-2 . CASSPRTASTDTQYF TGTGCCAGCAGCCCACGGACTGCTAGCACAGATACGCAGTATTTT
. TRBJ1-5 TRBV18 . CASSPGLSDQPQHF TGTGCCAGCTCACCAGGTCTAAGCGATCAGCCCCAGCATTTT
few TRBJ1-2 TRBV14 . CASSQVLFGGYTF TGTGCCAGCAGCCAGGTGCTTTTCGGTGGCTACACCTTC
. TRBJ2-1 TRBV6-6 . CASSSYGGRDEQFF TGTGCCAGCAGTTCTTACGGGGGGCGGGATGAGCAGTTCTTC
. TRBJ2-7 TRBV30 TRBD1 CAWSVLTGAEQYF TGTGCCTGGAGTGTACTGACAGGGGCCGAGCAGTACTTC
. TRBJ2-2 TRBV10-3 TRBD1 CAISGSGTAVTGELFF TGTGCCATCAGTGGCTCCGGGACAGCCGTCACCGGGGAGCTGTTTTTT
. TRBJ2-1 TRBV10-2 . CASRLEVWGKGVNEQFF TGCGCCAGCCGCCTCGAAGTATGGGGGAAGGGGGTAAATGAGCAGTTCTTC
. TRBJ2-7 TRBV6-5 . CACVGGGSEQYF TGTGCCTGCGTAGGGGGAGGGTCCGAGCAGTACTTC
few TRBJ2-5 TRBV13 . CASSRSGWRGSQETQYF TGTGCCAGCAGCCGATCAGGGTGGCGGGGTTCCCAAGAGACCCAGTACTTC
. TRBJ1-3 TRBV28 . CASSLAEGQLGNTIYF TGTGCCAGCAGTTTAGCGGAGGGGCAGTTAGGAAACACCATATATTTT
few TRBJ2-7 TRBV24-1 . CATSDAGGSGEQYF TGTGCCACCAGTGATGCCGGGGGTTCGGGCGAGCAGTACTTC
. TRBJ2-3 TRBV2 . CASLKGGWADTQYF TGTGCCAGCCTAAAGGGCGGGTGGGCAGATACGCAGTATTTT
. TRBJ1-2 TRBV9 TRBD1 CASSRTGGGYGYTF TGTGCCAGCAGCCGGACAGGGGGAGGATATGGCTACACCTTC
. TRBJ2-5 TRBV28 . CASRAQGQETQYF TGTGCCAGCAGGGCACAGGGACAAGAGACCCAGTACTTC
. TRBJ2-7 TRBV5-1 TRBD1 CASSTGQGVPYEQYF TGCGCCAGCAGCACCGGACAGGGGGTTCCCTACGAGCAGTACTTC
. TRBJ1-5 TRBV19 . CASNRGLSGYSNQPQHF TGTGCCAGTAACCGTGGCCTAAGCGGGTATAGCAATCAGCCCCAGCATTTT
. TRBJ1-4 TRBV3-1/TRBV3-2 TRBD1 CASSPGGIRGKLFF TGTGCCAGCAGCCCAGGGGGCATTAGGGGAAAACTGTTTTTT
. TRBJ1-1 TRBV11-2 . CASSSTTRGYAEAFF TGTGCCAGCAGCTCCACCACCCGGGGGTACGCTGAAGCTTTCTTT
. TRBJ2-5 TRBV9 . CASSVDGSAVETQYF TGTGCCAGCAGCGTAGATGGTAGTGCCGTGGAGACCCAGTACTTC
. TRBJ1-1 TRBV7-2 TRBD1 CASSPARRTGSSTEAFF TGTGCCAGCAGCCCCGCCCGGCGGACAGGGAGTTCCACTGAAGCTTTCTTT
. TRBJ1-1 TRBV18 . CASSPQRSALNTEAFF TGTGCCAGCTCACCGCAGCGTTCGGCACTAAACACTGAAGCTTTCTTT
. TRBJ1-1 TRBV13 . CASSLHPGTEAFF TGTGCCAGCAGCTTGCACCCGGGCACTGAAGCTTTCTTT
. TRBJ1-6 TRBV30 . CAWSLGQPDSPLHF TGTGCCTGGAGTCTTGGACAGCCAGATTCACCCCTCCACTTT
few TRBJ1-3 TRBV11-3 TRBD1 CASSSPGQGNTIYF TGTGCCAGCAGCTCCCCGGGACAGGGGAACACCATATATTTT
. TRBJ2-3 TRBV2 TRBD2 CASSEIYGGEGDTQYF TGTGCCAGCAGTGAAATTTATGGGGGGGAGGGAGATACGCAGTATTTT
. TRBJ2-2 TRBV25-1 . CASSEGGGLPTGELFF TGTGCCAGCAGTGAAGGGGGGGGCCTCCCCACCGGGGAGCTGTTTTTT
. TRBJ2-7 TRBV11-3 TRBD1 CASSHGTGPTYEQYF TGTGCCAGCAGCCACGGGACAGGGCCCACCTACGAGCAGTACTTC
. TRBJ1-6 TRBV28 . CASSTGAGSGSPLHF TGTGCCAGCAGTACGGGAGCGGGTTCGGGTTCACCCCTCCACTTT
. TRBJ1-4 TRBV27 . CASSLKPTRGNEKLFF TGTGCCAGCAGTTTAAAGCCGACCAGGGGTAATGAAAAACTGTTTTTT
. TRBJ2-7 TRBV28 TRBD1 CASSLPGTGTYEQYF TGTGCCAGCAGTTTGCCCGGGACAGGGACCTACGAGCAGTACTTC
. TRBJ2-1 TRBV7-6 TRBD2 CASSLETSGGANEQFF TGTGCCAGCAGCTTGGAGACTAGCGGGGGGGCCAATGAGCAGTTCTTC
. TRBJ2-3 TRBV10-1 . CASSEGLSDTQYF TGCGCCAGCAGTGAGGGACTATCAGATACGCAGTATTTT
. TRBJ2-3 TRBV24-1 TRBD2 CATSDLPVRSGGSTDTQYF TGTGCCACCAGTGATTTACCGGTGCGAAGCGGGGGGAGCACAGATACGCAGTATTTT
. TRBJ1-3 TRBV5-5 . CASSLEGSVGNTIYF TGTGCCAGCAGCTTGGAGGGGTCCGTTGGAAACACCATATATTTT
. TRBJ1-4 TRBV28 . CASSLGGVPNEKLFF TGTGCCAGCAGTTTGGGGGGGGTCCCCAATGAAAAACTGTTTTTT
. TRBJ1-1 TRBV18 . CASSPRGLTEAFF TGTGCCAGCTCACCACGAGGGCTCACTGAAGCTTTCTTT